Presented here are 20 T cell receptor beta chains from one specimen sequenced in a study of blood T cell repertoires in COVID-19. Only in-frame clones appear in the TCRdb table, and some are missing; sequencing was by immunoSEQ multiplex PCR. The table lists some 360,000 clones, roughly 87% of them singletons. Sample: peripheral blood. The receptor source for this set is a woman aged 60-75 years with COVID-19, enrolled during active disease.

Only one count was recorded for this clone. The rearrangement links TRBV18 to TRBJ2-6, with 8 nucleotides matching TRBD1. CDR3 size: 17 residues. In germline, CDR1 is KGHSH, CDR2 LQKENI. V dropped 3 bases and J dropped 0; count of bases not matched to a gene: 4. The CDR3, as DNA: TGTGCCAGCTCACCCGGACAGGGATTCTCTGGGGCCAACGTCCTGACTTTC. It translates to CASSPGQGFSGANVLTF. Full variable domain (outside the CDR3, taken from reference TRBV18 and TRBJ2-6): NAGVMQNPRHLVRRRGQEARLRCSPMKGHSHVYWYRQLPEEGLKFMVYLQKENIIDESGMPKERFSAEFPKEGPSILRIQQVVRGDSAAYFCASSPGQGFSGANVLTFGAGSRLTVL.

The chain employs TRBV5-1 and TRBJ2-5; TRBD1 is a possible D gene (7 bases). Germline V gene sequence: CDR1 SGHRS, CDR2 YFSETQ. Trimming removed 2 bases at V and 3 bases at J, with 20 bases between. The CDR3 totals 17 residues. CDR3 protein: CASSLGGGQYVKETQYF. CDR3 sequence (DNA): TGCGCCAGCAGCTTAGGAGGGGGCCAGTATGTGAAAGAGACCCAGTACTTC.

This rearrangement joins TRBV7-3 to TRBJ1-2; possibly TRBD1 for D (5 bases). Looked up from germline, CDR1 is SGHTA and CDR2 is FQGTGA. This CDR3 is 13 amino acids long. Trimming took off 3 bases at V and 8 bases at J, with 13 bases between the two ends. CDR3 coding DNA: TGTGCCAGCAGCTTCCCGGGGGGTTTGGGCTACACCTTC. It codes for CASSFPGGLGYTF.

CDR3 in DNA: TGTGCCAGCGGCCGTCCCGAGGAGATCTATGGCTACACCTTC. Amino acid sequence: CASGRPEEIYGYTF. The rearrangement links TRBV28 to TRBJ1-2; D unclear. Trimming pared 8 bases from V and 4 bases from J, leaving 17 bases between. CDR1 and CDR2 from the germline V gene are MDHEN and SYDVKM. The CDR3 length is 14 residues.

This chain joins TRBV18 and TRBJ1-2; D unresolved. Trimming cost V 2 bases and J 4 bases, with 11 bases left between them. The CDR3 loop spans 14 amino acids. Germline assignment: CDR1 KGHSH and CDR2 LQKENI. The CDR3 here is CASSPTQIPYGYTF. The CDR3 nucleotides read TGTGCCAGCTCACCAACACAGATTCCCTATGGCTACACCTTC. Full variable domain (rest looked up from reference TRBV18 and TRBJ1-2): NAGVMQNPRHLVRRRGQEARLRCSPMKGHSHVYWYRQLPEEGLKFMVYLQKENIIDESGMPKERFSAEFPKEGPSILRIQQVVRGDSAAYFCASSPTQIPYGYTFGSGTRLTVV.

The rearrangement links TRBV6-1 to TRBJ1-6; possibly TRBD1 for D (5 bases). The CDR3 extends over 17 amino acids. V lost 1 base and J 4 bases, leaving 14 bases between the germline ends. The germline gives CDR1 MNHNS, CDR2 SASEGT. The CDR3: CASSEVRQLFYNSPLHF. The CDR3 nucleotides are TGTGCCAGCAGTGAAGTAAGACAGCTCTTTTATAATTCACCCCTCCACTTT.

CDR3: CASSLFPSGATGELFF. The CDR3 DNA sequence: TGCGCCAGCAGCTTGTTCCCTAGCGGGGCTACCGGGGAGCTGTTTTTT. The chain has TRBV5-1 and TRBJ2-2; 9 nucleotides align to TRBD2. There are 16 residues in the CDR3. The trim removed 1 base at V and 5 bases at J, leaving 6 bases unmatched. Per germline, CDR1 SGHRS and CDR2 YFSETQ.

This clone has only one observation. The J gene is TRBJ1-3, the V gene TRBV10-3, with D perhaps matching TRBD1 (5 bases). From germline, CDR1 is ENHRY and CDR2 SYGVKD. Trimming took off 11 bases at V and 3 bases at J, with 17 bases between the two ends. The CDR3 is made up of 14 amino acids. Written as DNA, the CDR3 is TGTGCCTCCGGGGGAGGGGCCGTTGGAAACACCATATATTTT. Residues: CASGGGAVGNTIYF.

CDR3 loop: CASSDYRDRGYNEQFF. The CDR3 DNA reads as TGTGCCAGCAGCGACTACCGGGACAGGGGATACAATGAGCAGTTCTTC. The chain couples TRBV13 to TRBJ2-1; 10 positions agree with TRBD1. Germline V gives CDR1 PRHDT, CDR2 FYEKMQ (reference sequence). The length of the CDR3 is 16 residues. The trim removed 5 bases at V and 4 bases at J, leaving 8 bases unmatched.

The rearrangement uses TRBV18 and TRBJ2-5, with 9 bases aligning to TRBD2. The CDR3 totals 14 residues. Unmatched junction bases numbered 10, after V lost 10 bases and J lost 4 bases. Germline V gene data show CDR1 as KGHSH and CDR2 as LQKENI. The CDR3 bases are TGTGCCACGCGGGGGGGCGTCCTGACAGAGACCCAGTACTTC. Translating gives CATRGGVLTETQYF. Full variable domain (rest looked up from reference TRBV18 and TRBJ2-5): NAGVMQNPRHLVRRRGQEARLRCSPMKGHSHVYWYRQLPEEGLKFMVYLQKENIIDESGMPKERFSAEFPKEGPSILRIQQVVRGDSAAYFCATRGGVLTETQYFGPGTRLLVL.

V and J are TRBV28 and TRBJ1-5; the match to TRBD1 covers 7 bases. This CDR3 region has 15 residues. The junction had 10 bases not matched to a gene; V was cut back by 5 bases and J by 6 bases. Germline V CDR1 and CDR2: MDHEN, SYDVKM. CDR3 residues: CASSRTGASSQPQHF. CDR3 DNA sequence: TGTGCCAGCAGTCGAACAGGGGCATCCAGTCAGCCCCAGCATTTT.

The chain has TRBV6-5 and TRBJ2-5; possibly TRBD1 for D (8 bases). Germline values: CDR1 MNHEY, CDR2 SVGAGI. V was cut by 6 bases and J by 4 bases, with 18 bases left in between. CDR3 length equals 15 residues. The CDR3: CASSRTGGGGETQYF. In nucleotides, the CDR3 is TGTGCCAGCAGCCGAACAGGGGGGGGAGGAGAGACCCAGTACTTC.

The chain uses TRBV7-3 and TRBJ2-5; TRBD1 might be the D (5 bases). V dropped 5 bases and J dropped 4 bases, with 11 bases sitting between them. The length of the CDR3 is 13 residues. Germline CDR1 reads SGHTA; CDR2 reads FQGTGA. The CDR3: CASSKRGLETQYF. Written as DNA, the CDR3 is TGTGCCAGCAGCAAAAGGGGTTTAGAGACCCAGTACTTC.

The V gene is TRBV4-2, the J gene TRBJ1-2, with 12 positions matching TRBD1. The CDR3 has 15 amino acids. Trimming at V came to 4 bases and at J to 8 bases, leaving 8 bases not matched to a gene. Germline loops: CDR1 LGHNA, CDR2 YNFKEQ. Here the CDR3 reads CASSPGQGASGGYTF. For the CDR3, the DNA is TGTGCCAGCAGCCCGGGACAGGGGGCTAGCGGGGGCTACACCTTC.

This chain links TRBV6-5 with TRBJ2-3; a weak D match, TRBD1 (6 bases). Germline V gene sequence: CDR1 MNHEY, CDR2 SVGAGI. V shed 0 bases and J shed 2 bases, with 9 bases lying between them. The CDR3 spans 15 residues. The DNA for the CDR3 is TGTGCCAGCAGTTACTCCTGGACAGCCACAGATACGCAGTATTTT. This translates into CASSYSWTATDTQYF.

The chain recombines TRBV3-1 (or the pseudogene TRBV3-2) with TRBJ2-5, with D maybe TRBD1 (7 bases). Trimming took off 3 bases at V and 4 bases at J, with 12 bases between the two ends. The CDR3 has 14 amino acids. CDR1 LGHDT and CDR2 YNNKEL come from the germline V gene (reference sequence). The CDR3 spells CASSHRQGGETQYF. CDR3 nucleotides: TGTGCCAGCAGCCACAGACAGGGAGGAGAGACCCAGTACTTC.

The gene calls are TRBV28 and TRBJ2-7, with D unresolved. V lost 4 bases to trimming and J lost 3 bases, with 13 bases between them. CDR3 length: 14 amino acids. CDR1 is MDHEN and CDR2 is SYDVKM in the germline V gene. CDR3 sequence (DNA): TGTGCCAGCAGTTCTACCCCCCTCATCTACGAGCAGTACTTC. Translating it yields CASSSTPLIYEQYF.

The chain uses TRBV5-1 and TRBJ2-7, with D uncertain. Germline assignment: CDR1 SGHRS and CDR2 YFSETQ. Trimming removed 4 bases at V and 7 bases at J, with 15 bases between. The CDR3 is made up of 13 amino acids. CDR3 loop: CASSQTPSWEQYF. CDR3 DNA sequence: TGCGCCAGCAGCCAGACTCCATCGTGGGAGCAGTACTTC.

CDR3 loop: CASSPGGTNYGYTF. The CDR3 bases are TGTGCCAGCAGCCCAGGGGGCACTAACTATGGCTACACCTTC. V usage is TRBV7-2 and J usage is TRBJ1-2, with TRBD1 matching over 8 bases. The CDR3 extends over 14 amino acids. The germline CDR1 and CDR2 sequences are SGHTA and FQGNSA. Trimming cost V 5 bases and J 0 bases; bases outside gene matches: 2.

The chain joins TRBV6-6 to TRBJ2-7; 11 bases fit TRBD1. This CDR3 contains 14 residues. V dropped 7 bases and J dropped 2; count of bases not matched to a gene: 4. Germline CDR1 is MNHNY and CDR2 is SVGAGI (reference sequence). In nucleotides, the CDR3 is TGTGCCAGCAAGCGGGACAGGGGGACCTACGAGCAGTACTTC. Translating it yields CASKRDRGTYEQYF.